This T cell receptor (beta chain) was identified during a study of cytomegalovirus exposure and HLA in healthy donors. Whole-study findings and limits: The analysis excluded some indistinguishable V segments, including TRBV6-2 and TRBV6-3. Rarity held for most TCR sequences, but there were some public TCRs that occurred in many donors.

The PCR ran on 60 Vbeta and 13 Jbeta primers. TCRdb's table, derived via immunoSEQ multiplex PCR, lists solely in-frame clones and lacks some. The table records 150,000 or so clones, 70% to 80% of them present only once. This clone showed up just a few times. Its target is unknown. The CDR3 runs 21 residues. With V trimmed by 0 bases and J by 3 bases, 21 bases remained unmatched. The V gene is TRBV23-1, the J gene TRBJ2-3; 7 bases are a match to TRBD2. TRBV23-1 is an ORF for which the function is uncertain. This receptor was taken from a woman in her 40s in good health and CMV-seronegative. The specimen was PBMCs. CDR3 loop: CASSQSERLGEGGKSTDTQYF. The CDR3 DNA reads as TGCGCCAGCAGTCAATCCGAGCGGCTGGGCGAGGGAGGGAAATCGACAGATACGCAGTATTTT.